This is a list of T cell receptor beta chains from one sample in a study of CD8 T cells in Susac syndrome. TCRdb processed the immunoSEQ multiplex PCR reads anew with MiXCR; each CDR3 protein has one entry. The repertoire includes 95,000 to 150,000 distinct CDR3 sequences, 96% of them detected once, and more than 0.12% sits in the top ten. The sequenced material came from CD4+ T cells from PBMCs. The source of these receptors is a human donor with Susac syndrome. Both conserved end residues are part of each CDR3. The D gene is left open where the match is weak. Size is stated for part of the rows, as once, few or many counts, or as a class when the clone is expanded.

cdr3_length	clone_size	j_call	d_call	v_call	cdr3_nt	cdr3_aa
16	few	TRBJ2-3	TRBD1	TRBV4-3	TGCGCCAGCAGCCAAGATTGGGACAGGGGTTTAGATACGCAGTATTTT	CASSQDWDRGLDTQYF
16	NA	TRBJ2-5	TRBD2	TRBV7-2	TGTGCCAGCAGCTTAGTGCTAGCGGAGATACAAGAGACCCAGTACTTC	CASSLVLAEIQETQYF
16	NA	TRBJ2-5	TRBD2	TRBV18	TGTGCCAGCTCACCCCTGGGACTAGCGGCCCAAGAGACCCAGTACTTC	CASSPLGLAAQETQYF
12	NA	TRBJ1-1	TRBD1	TRBV12-3/TRBV12-4	TGTGCCAGCAGTATGGGACAGGCTGAAGCTTTCTTT	CASSMGQAEAFF
13	few	TRBJ2-5	NA	TRBV14	TGTGCCAGCAGCCTTGGTCGGGGGGAGACCCAGTACTTC	CASSLGRGETQYF
12	NA	TRBJ1-2	NA	TRBV30	TGTGCCTGGAGTGTAACTACCTATGGCTACACCTTC	CAWSVTTYGYTF
15	NA	TRBJ2-1	TRBD2	TRBV12-3/TRBV12-4	TGTGCCAGCAGTCTCTCCGGGACTAGCGGGAATGAGCAGTTCTTC	CASSLSGTSGNEQFF
13	NA	TRBJ1-3	NA	TRBV30	TGTGCCTGGACCCATAAATCGGGAAACACCATATATTTT	CAWTHKSGNTIYF
14	NA	TRBJ2-7	TRBD2	TRBV12-3/TRBV12-4	TGTGCCAGCAGCTCCGGACTAGCGAGTGGTGAGCAGTACTTC	CASSSGLASGEQYF
15	NA	TRBJ2-7	TRBD2	TRBV3-1	TGTGCCAGCAGCCAATGGGCGGGAGGCTCCTACGAGCAGTACTTC	CASSQWAGGSYEQYF
14	NA	TRBJ2-3	TRBD2	TRBV20-1	TGCAGTGCCCCGACCGCGGGAGGGTCAGATACGCAGTATTTT	CSAPTAGGSDTQYF
14	NA	TRBJ2-1	TRBD2	TRBV20-1	TGCAGTGCTAGAGCCGGGACTAGCGGGAATGAGCAGTTCTTC	CSARAGTSGNEQFF
15	NA	TRBJ2-7	TRBD2	TRBV5-1	TGCGCCAGCAGCGGGCGGACTAGCGCCTCCTACGAGCAGTACTTC	CASSGRTSASYEQYF
12	NA	TRBJ2-5	TRBD1	TRBV29-1	TGCAGCTCAGGACAGGGGTTCGAGACCCAGTACTTC	CSSGQGFETQYF